The clone carrying this T cell receptor (beta chain) showed up just once. The protocol was immunoSEQ multiplex PCR, while the TCRdb copy is restricted to in-frame clones and leaves out a portion. Seen here are about 480,000 clones, 85% to 90% observed once, and the top ten hold roughly 8%. This record belongs to a study of blood T cell repertoires in COVID-19. This clonotype was sampled from a woman aged 45-60 years with COVID-19, enrolled during active disease. The sample taken for sequencing was peripheral blood.

CDR3 sequence reads: CASSLQGDIYQPQHF. For the CDR3, the DNA is TGTGCCAGCAGCTTACAGGGGGACATATATCAGCCCCAGCATTTT. This rearrangement joins TRBV7-2 to TRBJ1-5, with 7 nucleotides matching TRBD1. The CDR3 has 15 residues. The trim removed 2 bases at V and 5 bases at J, leaving 6 bases unmatched. CDR1 and CDR2 (germline): SGHTA, FQGNSA.